Listed here are 20 T cell receptor beta chains from one sample, sequenced in a study of identical twins (dated by TCRdb to the mid-2010s). Library preparation employed 5' RACE. The instrument given in TCRdb is Illumina HiSeq 2000. Starting from the raw public reads, TCRdb applied fastp trimming at Q25, assembled clones with MiXCR and retained in-frame beta chains. All rows with the same CDR3 protein become a single entry with the most common DNA and genes. A total of nearly 900,000 distinct CDR3 sequences appear in this sample, more than 9% of them only once. The top ten constitute around 1.5% of the sample. These data were also filed under a second study, of yellow fever vaccine responses in identical twins.

Sequenced: PBMCs. These receptors originate from a woman between 18 and 29 years old in good health.

Only a few counts were recorded for this clonotype. The genes are TRBV12-3 or TRBV12-4 and TRBJ1-1; D perhaps matches TRBD1 (5 bases). The V and J ends lost 5 bases and 1 base respectively, with 17 bases between them. The CDR3 totals 16 residues. CDR3 coding DNA: TGTGCCAGCAGTCCCCAAGGTGGACACCAGAACACTGAAGCTTTCTTT. Amino acid sequence: CASSPQGGHQNTEAFF.

This clonotype was seen at least ten times. The chain uses TRBV29-1 and TRBJ2-2; D gene uncertain. V was cut by 5 bases and J by 5 bases, with 6 bases left in between. Germline assignment: CDR1 SQVTM and CDR2 ANQGSEA. The CDR3 is 11 amino acids. CDR3 amino acids: CSVSGTGELFF. Written as DNA, the CDR3 is TGCAGCGTTAGTGGAACCGGGGAGCTGTTTTTT.

The CDR3 bases are TGCGCCAGCAGCATAGGGACAGCAGAGAACACTGAAGCTTTCTTT. Translation: CASSIGTAENTEAFF. The rearrangement uses TRBV5-1 and TRBJ1-1; the match to TRBD1 covers 7 bases. The germline gives CDR1 SGHRS, CDR2 YFSETQ. This CDR3 is built from 15 residues. V was clipped by 4 bases and J by 1 base; unmatched bases: 7.

The V call is TRBV12-3 or TRBV12-4, the J call TRBJ2-3, with D tentatively TRBD1 (5 bases). Near its end, the DNA agrees better with TRBJ2-5, so the J call may be wrong. There are 13 residues in the CDR3. The CDR3 DNA reads as TGTGCCAGCAGTTTAGGGGGCCCAGGGACCCAGTACTTC. Translation: CASSLGGPGTQYF.

This clonotype was found a few times. The chain uses TRBV29-1 and TRBJ2-7; the match to TRBD2 covers 7 bases. Germline-derived CDR1 and CDR2 are SQVTM and ANQGSEA. CDR3 length: 15 residues. V dropped 4 bases and J dropped 3; count of bases not matched to a gene: 12. CDR3 sequence reads: CSVVGREGKGYEQYF. The CDR3, as DNA: TGCAGCGTTGTTGGGAGGGAAGGGAAGGGCTACGAGCAGTACTTC.

This rearrangement joins TRBV12-3 or TRBV12-4 to TRBJ2-1; 8 bases map to TRBD1. This CDR3 is 16 amino acids long. J gave up 0 bases and V 7 bases, and 8 bases lay outside the gene matches. CDR3: CASTRTQGGSYNEQFF. The CDR3 DNA sequence: TGTGCCAGCACCCGCACACAGGGGGGCTCCTACAATGAGCAGTTCTTC.

This clonotype was seen repeatedly, ten times or more. J is TRBJ1-2 and V is TRBV12-3 or TRBV12-4, with D tentatively TRBD1 (5 bases). V was trimmed by 5 bases and J by 8 bases, leaving 12 bases between them. CDR3 length equals 12 residues. CDR3 nucleotides: TGTGCCAGCAGTCCAGGAGGGGCCGGCTACACCTTC. Encoded protein: CASSPGGAGYTF.

This clonotype was counted between two and nine times. V usage is TRBV2 and J usage is TRBJ1-5, with 7 bases fitting TRBD1. CDR1 and CDR2 (germline): SNHLY, FYNNEI. V gave up 6 bases and J gave up 2 bases; unmatched junction bases: 10. This CDR3 contains 16 residues. The CDR3 is CASRYSWDSRNQPQHF. The DNA of the CDR3 is TGTGCCAGCAGATATTCCTGGGACAGCCGCAATCAGCCCCAGCATTTT.

This clonotype was picked up a small number of times. V and J are TRBV28 and TRBJ1-5, with D possibly being TRBD1 (5 bases). V was clipped by 5 bases and J by 0 bases, with 17 bases between them. Looked up from germline, CDR1 is MDHEN and CDR2 is SYDVKM. The CDR3 is 17 amino acids. In nucleotides, the CDR3 is TGTGCCAGCAGTCCATCGAAAAGACAGTATAGCAATCAGCCCCAGCATTTT. Translating gives CASSPSKRQYSNQPQHF.

This clonotype has just a few counts. The CDR3 DNA sequence: TGTGCCAGCAGTGAAGCGTACTGGGCAACTAATGAAAAACTGTTTTTT. Translated, it gives CASSEAYWATNEKLFF. The chain links TRBV2 to TRBJ1-4; D remains unclear. The ends were cut back, 0 bases at V and 0 bases at J, with 8 bases in the middle. The V gene's germline CDR1 is SNHLY and CDR2 FYNNEI. The CDR3 totals 16 residues.

There are a few counts of this clonotype. This chain uses TRBV2 with TRBJ2-1, with D perhaps matching TRBD2 (6 bases). The CDR3 totals 12 residues. Trimming shortened V by 4 bases and J by 9 bases, and 10 bases separated the two germline ends. Germline V gives CDR1 SNHLY, CDR2 FYNNEI. CDR3 residues: CASSAGDSEQFF. CDR3 nucleotide sequence: TGTGCCAGCAGTGCGGGAGATTCTGAGCAGTTCTTC.

In this sample, this clonotype turned up a few times. The rearrangement joins TRBV12-3 or TRBV12-4 to TRBJ2-2, with 8 bases aligning to TRBD2. J was trimmed by 2 bases and V by 7 bases; bases with no gene match: 12. The CDR3 runs 17 residues. The CDR3 sequence: CASNRGLLADNTGELFF. Written as DNA, the CDR3 is TGTGCCAGCAACCGGGGGTTACTAGCGGATAACACCGGGGAGCTGTTTTTT.

The rearrangement joins TRBV24-1 to TRBJ2-2, with 8 bases aligning to TRBD2. The CDR3 sequence is 16 residues long. Germline CDR1 KGHDR, CDR2 SFDVKD. The J segment lost 4 bases and the V segment lost 0 bases, leaving 3 bases of the junction unmatched. This CDR3 reads CATSDLAGGLTGELFF. The DNA of the CDR3 is TGTGCCACCAGTGATTTGGCGGGGGGACTCACCGGGGAGCTGTTTTTT.

This clonotype was picked up a small number of times. CDR3 protein: CASSPGQGASQPQHF. The CDR3 nucleotides read TGTGCCAGCAGCCCTGGACAGGGTGCAAGCCAGCCCCAGCATTTT. The V gene is TRBV7-9, the J gene TRBJ1-5, with 8 positions matching TRBD1. V was clipped by 5 bases and J by 7 bases; unmatched bases: 10. CDR1 and CDR2 (germline): SEHNR, FQNEAQ (reference sequence). The CDR3 loop spans 15 amino acids.

In its sample, this clonotype was seen a few times. The chain is built from TRBV5-5 and TRBJ2-1; D is uncertain. V was pared by 5 bases and J by 0 bases, with 12 bases between. The CDR3 totals 15 residues. In germline, CDR1 is SGHKS, CDR2 YYEKEE (reference sequence). Written as DNA, the CDR3 is TGTGCCAGCAGTGTAGACTTTAGCTCCTACAATGAGCAGTTCTTC. This encodes CASSVDFSSYNEQFF.

The chain is built from TRBV7-6 and TRBJ2-3; TRBD2 agrees at 11 bases. Germline CDR1 reads SGHVS; CDR2 reads FNYEAQ. J lost 2 bases, V lost 5 bases, and 6 bases had no gene match. The CDR3 is 16 amino acids. The CDR3 region has the DNA TGTGCCAGCAGCCTAACTAGCGGGGGTACCACAGATACGCAGTATTTT. Amino acids: CASSLTSGGTTDTQYF.

The J gene is TRBJ2-1, the V gene TRBV12-3 or TRBV12-4; a weak D match, TRBD2 (7 bases). Trimming removed 7 bases at V and 4 bases at J, with 26 bases between. This CDR3 comprises 18 residues. The CDR3 region has the DNA TGTGCCAGCACCACCATCCGGGGGGCTAGCCTTGTTTACAATGAGCAGTTCTTC. Its protein is CASTTIRGASLVYNEQFF.

This clonotype was counted many times. The V gene is TRBV4-2, the J gene TRBJ2-2, with a tentative D call TRBD2 (5 bases). The germline V gene has CDR1 LGHNA and CDR2 YNFKEQ. This CDR3 has 15 amino acids. V was pared by 8 bases and J by 0 bases, with 13 bases between. CDR3 DNA sequence: TGTGCCAGCGGGAGCACTTACGCGAACACCGGGGAGCTGTTTTTT. It codes for CASGSTYANTGELFF.

This chain links TRBV24-1 with TRBJ1-1; 8 bases are a match to TRBD1. The germline V gene encodes CDR1 KGHDR and CDR2 SFDVKD. V dropped 12 bases and J dropped 1; count of bases not matched to a gene: 3. The CDR3 contains 12 residues. As DNA, the CDR3 is TGTGCCGCGGACAGGGAGAACACTGAAGCTTTCTTT. Protein sequence: CAADRENTEAFF.

This clonotype has a handful of counts. The J gene is TRBJ2-7, the V gene TRBV6-5; D gene uncertain. Germline V lookup: CDR1 MNHEY, CDR2 SVGAGI. CDR3 length: 17 amino acids. Trimming cost V 0 bases and J 3 bases, with 18 bases left between them. CDR3 in DNA: TGTGCCAGCAGTTACTCGAGTTCCGGGTCCTGGGGCTACGAGCAGTACTTC. This encodes CASSYSSSGSWGYEQYF.